This TCR beta chain is drawn from a study of Graves' ophthalmopathy and Graves' hyperthyroidism. This clonotype was detected a few times. Germline V gene lookup returns CDR1 DFQATT and CDR2 SNEGSKA (reference sequence). With 7 bases removed from V and 0 bases from J, the gap between germline ends came to 10 bases. This CDR3 spans 13 amino acids. The study amplified TCR beta CDR3 regions using RNA transcripts. HTBI-primed RT-PCR formed the first round, and a multiplex PCR formed the second. TCRdb recomputed calls from the multiplex PCR reads with MiXCR, one row per CDR3 protein. The sample has 650,000 to 900,000 distinct CDR3 sequences; 35% to 50% are singletons.

This sequence originates from an adult man with Graves' ophthalmopathy. Sequenced material: peripheral blood. V usage is TRBV20-1 and J usage is TRBJ1-5; D is unclear. CDR3 sequence: CSENENSNQPQHF. The CDR3 nucleotides are TGCAGTGAAAACGAGAATAGCAATCAGCCCCAGCATTTT.